This TCR beta chain was identified during a study of blood T cell repertoires in COVID-19. The CDR3 runs to 14 residues. V was trimmed by 0 bases and J by 2 bases, leaving 7 bases between them. Per germline, CDR1 LGHDT and CDR2 YNNKEL (reference sequence). Study processing details: Amplification with reference gene primers provided the estimates of nucleated cell counts. Using immunoSEQ multiplex PCR, the repertoire was profiled, and TCRdb retains in-frame clones only, with some absent. V, J and clone size are those of that table, while D and trimming were read from the DNA. This repertoire shows about 120,000 clones, 60% to 85% found once; its top ten account for under 3%.

The chain is built from TRBV3-1 (or the pseudogene TRBV3-2) and TRBJ1-1; no clear D gene. The receptor was isolated from a man aged 70-80 years with acute or convalescent COVID-19. Sequencing was performed on peripheral blood. The CDR3 sequence: CASSQDIGNTEAFF. CDR3 bases: TGTGCCAGCAGCCAAGACATCGGTAACACTGAAGCTTTCTTT.